The clone carrying this T cell receptor beta chain was detected only a few times. As yet, its antigen is unknown. Thyroid surgery had not been preceded by any treatment in any patient. TCRdb reanalyzed the PCR reads via MiXCR. The sample comprises about 85,000 clones, roughly 8.6% of which are singletons, and 8% to 10% rests with the top ten. The sample comes from a study of metastatic and nonmetastatic thyroid tumors. Study as a whole: A comparison of repertoires was made across blood and tumor or nodule tissue from malignant and benign thyroid patients.

Regarding the study as a whole: According to reports, the diversity of TCR beta was significantly higher in malignant thyroid tumors than in benign nodules, and this held in both blood and tumor samples.

The TCR comes from a female donor with papillary thyroid cancer or a benign thyroid nodule (not recorded which). Some clones in this sample may be carry-over from other donors' samples. The specimen sequenced was blood.

CDR3 residues: CASPPGTGGHNNEQFF. CDR3 DNA: TGTGCCAGCCCACCCGGGACAGGGGGCCATAACAATGAGCAGTTCTTC. The V gene is TRBV6-1, the J gene TRBJ2-1; 12 nucleotides align to TRBD1. This CDR3 has 16 residues. V shed 8 bases and J 5 bases; nucleotides not matched to a gene: 10. Germline V CDR1 and CDR2: MNHNS, SASEGT.